Sequencing of this T cell receptor (beta chain) was carried out in a study of cytomegalovirus exposure and HLA in healthy donors. CDR1 is ENHRY and CDR2 is SYGVKD in the germline V gene. CDR3 length equals 14 residues. V was clipped by 6 bases and J by 1 base, with 12 bases between them. TCRdb's table, derived via immunoSEQ multiplex PCR, lists solely in-frame clones and lacks some. The table has 90,000 to 130,000 clones, approximately 89% seen once. Turning to this clone: Its cognate antigen is unknown.

Findings and caveats of the study: In vitro confirmation showed a few CMV-associated chains to be CMV antigen specific. For cytomegalovirus status, the classifier reportedly gave diagnoses with high specificity and sensitivity. One later analysis, an examination of the 120 validation repertoires, found that first-cohort TCR clusters tended to co-occur in them.

This TCR was recovered from a woman aged 18-29 years in good health and CMV-seronegative. The sequenced material came from PBMCs. The chain employs TRBV10-3 and TRBJ2-5; a weak D match, TRBD1 (7 bases). DNA of the CDR3: TGTGCCATCAGGGAGGGACAGTTCCAAGAGACCCAGTACTTC. Its protein product is CAIREGQFQETQYF.